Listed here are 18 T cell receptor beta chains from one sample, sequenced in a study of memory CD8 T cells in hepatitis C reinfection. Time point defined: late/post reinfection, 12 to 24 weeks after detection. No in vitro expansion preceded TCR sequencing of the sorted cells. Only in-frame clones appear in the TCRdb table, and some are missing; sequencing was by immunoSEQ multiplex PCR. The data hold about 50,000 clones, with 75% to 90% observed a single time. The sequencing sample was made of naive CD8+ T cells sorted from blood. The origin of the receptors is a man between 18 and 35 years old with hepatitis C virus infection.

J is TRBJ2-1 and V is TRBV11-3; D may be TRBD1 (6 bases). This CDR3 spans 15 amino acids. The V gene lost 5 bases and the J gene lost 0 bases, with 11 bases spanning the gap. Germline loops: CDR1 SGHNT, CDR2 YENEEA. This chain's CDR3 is CASSPGQTSYNEQFF. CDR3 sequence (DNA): TGTGCCAGCAGCCCAGGACAGACCTCCTACAATGAGCAGTTCTTC.

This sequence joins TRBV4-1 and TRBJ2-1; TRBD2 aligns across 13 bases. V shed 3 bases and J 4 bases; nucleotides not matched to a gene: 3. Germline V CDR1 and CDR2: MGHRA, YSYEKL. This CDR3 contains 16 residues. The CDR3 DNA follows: TGCGCCAGCAGCCAGGGGACTAGCGGGAAATACAATGAGCAGTTCTTC. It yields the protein CASSQGTSGKYNEQFF.

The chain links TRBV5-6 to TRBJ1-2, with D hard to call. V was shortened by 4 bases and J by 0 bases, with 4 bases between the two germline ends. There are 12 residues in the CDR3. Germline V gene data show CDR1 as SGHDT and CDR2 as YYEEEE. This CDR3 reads CASSPSNYGYTF. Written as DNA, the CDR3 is TGTGCCAGCAGCCCCTCTAACTATGGCTACACCTTC.

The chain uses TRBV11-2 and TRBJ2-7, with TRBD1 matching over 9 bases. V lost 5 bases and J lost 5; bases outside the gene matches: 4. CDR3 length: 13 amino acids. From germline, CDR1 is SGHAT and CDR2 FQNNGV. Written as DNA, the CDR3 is TGTGCCAGCAGCATTTGGACAGGGGACGAGCAGTACTTC. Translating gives CASSIWTGDEQYF.

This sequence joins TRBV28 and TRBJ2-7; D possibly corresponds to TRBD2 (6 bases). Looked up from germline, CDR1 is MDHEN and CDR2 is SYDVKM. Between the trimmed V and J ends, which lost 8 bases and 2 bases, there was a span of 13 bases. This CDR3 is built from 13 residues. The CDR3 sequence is CASWRTGAYEQYF. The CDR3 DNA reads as TGTGCCAGCTGGAGGACGGGGGCCTACGAGCAGTACTTC.

CDR3 sequence (DNA): TGTGCCAGCAGCTTGGAATACACTCAGGGGCTTACTAGCACAGATACGCAGTATTTT. Its translation: CASSLEYTQGLTSTDTQYF. This chain links TRBV5-4 with TRBJ2-3; TRBD1 might be the D (6 bases). CDR3 size: 19 residues. V dropped 0 bases and J dropped 0 bases, with 20 bases sitting between them. Per the germline V gene, CDR1 is SGHNT and CDR2 is YYREEE (reference sequence).

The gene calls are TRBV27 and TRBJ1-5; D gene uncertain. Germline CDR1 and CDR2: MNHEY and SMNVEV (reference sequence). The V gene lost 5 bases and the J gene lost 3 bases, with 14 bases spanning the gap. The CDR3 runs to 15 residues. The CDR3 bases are TGTGCCAGCAGTCTAACGGGAGAGGACAATCAGCCCCAGCATTTT. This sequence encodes CASSLTGEDNQPQHF.

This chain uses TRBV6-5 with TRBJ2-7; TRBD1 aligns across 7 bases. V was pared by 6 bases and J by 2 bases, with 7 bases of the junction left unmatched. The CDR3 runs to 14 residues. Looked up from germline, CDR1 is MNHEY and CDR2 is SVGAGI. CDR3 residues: CASRTWTGTYEQYF. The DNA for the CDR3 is TGTGCCAGCAGAACCTGGACAGGAACCTACGAGCAGTACTTC.

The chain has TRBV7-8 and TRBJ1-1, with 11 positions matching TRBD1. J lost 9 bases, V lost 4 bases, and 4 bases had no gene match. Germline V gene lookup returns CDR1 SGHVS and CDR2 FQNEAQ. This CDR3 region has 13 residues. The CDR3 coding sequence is TGTGCCAGCAGCTCCGAGGACAGGGGGCAAGCTTTCTTT. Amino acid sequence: CASSSEDRGQAFF.

DNA of the CDR3: TGCGCCAGCAGCCAAGATCGCGGGGGTACTAGCACAGATACGCAGTATTTT. This gives the protein CASSQDRGGTSTDTQYF. This chain joins TRBV4-3 and TRBJ2-3, with 7 bases aligning to TRBD2. This CDR3 has 17 residues. In germline, CDR1 is LGHNA, CDR2 YSLEER. V shed 0 bases, J shed 0 bases, and the junction held 6 bases outside the gene matches.

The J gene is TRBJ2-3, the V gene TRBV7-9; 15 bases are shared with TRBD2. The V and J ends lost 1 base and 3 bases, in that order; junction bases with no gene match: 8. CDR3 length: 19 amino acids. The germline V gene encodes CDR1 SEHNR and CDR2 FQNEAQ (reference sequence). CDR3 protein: CASSLVSRTSGGATDTQYF. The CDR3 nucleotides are TGTGCCAGCAGCTTAGTTTCGAGGACTAGCGGGGGGGCGACAGATACGCAGTATTTT.

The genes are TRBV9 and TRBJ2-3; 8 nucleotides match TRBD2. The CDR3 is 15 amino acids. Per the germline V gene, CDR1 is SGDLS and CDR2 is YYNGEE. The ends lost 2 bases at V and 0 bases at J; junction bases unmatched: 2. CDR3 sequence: CASSVGGASTDTQYF. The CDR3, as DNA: TGTGCCAGCAGCGTCGGGGGGGCTAGCACAGATACGCAGTATTTT.

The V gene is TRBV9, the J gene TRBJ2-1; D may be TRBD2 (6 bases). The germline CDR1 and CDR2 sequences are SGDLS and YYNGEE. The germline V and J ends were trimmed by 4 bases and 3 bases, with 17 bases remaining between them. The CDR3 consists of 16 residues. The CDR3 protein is CASSPGSQLVYNEQFF. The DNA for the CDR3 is TGTGCCAGCAGCCCCGGGAGCCAGCTTGTCTACAATGAGCAGTTCTTC.

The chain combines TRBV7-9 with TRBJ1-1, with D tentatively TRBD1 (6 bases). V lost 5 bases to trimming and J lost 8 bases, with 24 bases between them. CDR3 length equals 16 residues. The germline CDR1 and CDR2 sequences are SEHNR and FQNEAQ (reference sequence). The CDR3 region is CASSTHTGGRGLEAFF. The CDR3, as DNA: TGTGCCAGCAGCACCCATACGGGGGGCCGCGGCCTCGAAGCTTTCTTT.

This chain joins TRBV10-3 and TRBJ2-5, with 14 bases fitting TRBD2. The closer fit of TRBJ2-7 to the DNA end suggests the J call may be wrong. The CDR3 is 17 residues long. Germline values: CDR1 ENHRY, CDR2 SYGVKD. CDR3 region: CATFREGLAGVPYEQYF. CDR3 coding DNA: TGTGCCACATTTAGGGAGGGACTAGCGGGAGTACCCTACGAGCAGTACTTC.

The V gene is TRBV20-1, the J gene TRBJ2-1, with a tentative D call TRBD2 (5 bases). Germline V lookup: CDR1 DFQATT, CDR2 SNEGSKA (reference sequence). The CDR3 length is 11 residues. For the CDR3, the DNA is TGCAGCGGCGGGTGGGGCAATGAGCAGTTCTTC. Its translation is CSGGWGNEQFF.

Here the CDR3 DNA reads TGTGCCAGCAGCTTAGATGCAGGGGTCGGAAATGAGCAGTTCTTC. It specifies CASSLDAGVGNEQFF. The chain uses TRBV7-9 and TRBJ2-1, with a possible D match to TRBD1 (6 bases). Germline V gene sequence: CDR1 SEHNR, CDR2 FQNEAQ (reference sequence). The CDR3 covers 15 residues. V was shortened by 1 base and J by 7 bases, with 14 bases between the two germline ends.

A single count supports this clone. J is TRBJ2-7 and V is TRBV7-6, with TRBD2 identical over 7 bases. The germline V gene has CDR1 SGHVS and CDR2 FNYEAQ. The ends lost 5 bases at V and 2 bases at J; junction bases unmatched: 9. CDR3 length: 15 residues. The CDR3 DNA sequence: TGTGCCAGCAGCCTCCGGGACTATCCTCCCTACGAGCAGTACGTC. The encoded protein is CASSLRDYPPYEQYV.